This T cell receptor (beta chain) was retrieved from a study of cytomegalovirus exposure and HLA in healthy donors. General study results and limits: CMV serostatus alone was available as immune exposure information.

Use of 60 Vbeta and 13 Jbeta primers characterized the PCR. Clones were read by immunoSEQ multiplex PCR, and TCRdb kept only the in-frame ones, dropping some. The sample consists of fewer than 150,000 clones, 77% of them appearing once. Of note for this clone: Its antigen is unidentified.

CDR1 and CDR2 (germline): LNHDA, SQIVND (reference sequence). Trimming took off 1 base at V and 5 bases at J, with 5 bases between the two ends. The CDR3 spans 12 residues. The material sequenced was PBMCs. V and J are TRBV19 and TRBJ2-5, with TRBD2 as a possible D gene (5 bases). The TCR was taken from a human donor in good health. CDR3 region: CASSIGGETQYF. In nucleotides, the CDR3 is TGTGCCAGTAGTATAGGAGGGGAGACCCAGTACTTC. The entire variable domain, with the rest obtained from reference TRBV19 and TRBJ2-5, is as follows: DGGITQSPKYLFRKEGQNVTLSCEQNLNHDAMYWYRQDPGQGLRLIYYSQIVNDFQKGDIAEGYSVSREKKESFPLTVTSAQKNPTAFYLCASSIGGETQYFGPGTRLLVL.